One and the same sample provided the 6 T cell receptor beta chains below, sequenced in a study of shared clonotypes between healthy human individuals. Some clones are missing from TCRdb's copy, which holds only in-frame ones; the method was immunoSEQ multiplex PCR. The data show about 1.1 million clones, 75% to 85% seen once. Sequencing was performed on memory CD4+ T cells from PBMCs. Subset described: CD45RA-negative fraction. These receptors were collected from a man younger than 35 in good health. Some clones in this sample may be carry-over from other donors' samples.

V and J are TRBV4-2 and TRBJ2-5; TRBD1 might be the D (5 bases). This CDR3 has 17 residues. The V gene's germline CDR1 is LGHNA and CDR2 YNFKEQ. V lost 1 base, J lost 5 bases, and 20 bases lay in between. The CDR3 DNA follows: TGTGCCAGCAGCCAAGGTAGGGGTCTTGCCGGAATGGAGACCCAGTACTTC. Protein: CASSQGRGLAGMETQYF.

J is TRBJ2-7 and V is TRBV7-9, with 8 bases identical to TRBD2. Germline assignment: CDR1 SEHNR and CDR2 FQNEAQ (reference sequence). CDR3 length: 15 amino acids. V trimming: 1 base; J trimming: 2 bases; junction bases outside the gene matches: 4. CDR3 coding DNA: TGTGCCAGCAGCTTAGTTACTAGCGGCACCTACGAGCAGTACTTC. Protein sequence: CASSLVTSGTYEQYF.

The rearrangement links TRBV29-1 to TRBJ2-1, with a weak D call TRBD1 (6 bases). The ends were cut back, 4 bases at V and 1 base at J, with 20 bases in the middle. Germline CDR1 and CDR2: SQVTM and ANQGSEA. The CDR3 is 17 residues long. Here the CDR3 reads CSVARGTTRGSYNEQFF. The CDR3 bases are TGCAGCGTTGCCAGGGGCACCACTAGGGGTTCCTACAATGAGCAGTTCTTC.

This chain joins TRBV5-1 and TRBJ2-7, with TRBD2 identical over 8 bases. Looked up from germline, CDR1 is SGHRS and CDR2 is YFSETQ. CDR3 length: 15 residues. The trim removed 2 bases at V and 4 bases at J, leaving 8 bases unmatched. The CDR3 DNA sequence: TGCGCCAGCAGCTTCACTAGCGGAGGGGGGTACGAGCAGTACTTC. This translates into CASSFTSGGGYEQYF.

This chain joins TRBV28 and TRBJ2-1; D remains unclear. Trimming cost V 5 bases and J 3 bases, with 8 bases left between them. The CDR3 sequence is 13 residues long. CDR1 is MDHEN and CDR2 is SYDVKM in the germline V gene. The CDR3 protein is CASSRRIYNEQFF. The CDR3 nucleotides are TGTGCCAGCAGTCGTAGAATCTACAATGAGCAGTTCTTC.

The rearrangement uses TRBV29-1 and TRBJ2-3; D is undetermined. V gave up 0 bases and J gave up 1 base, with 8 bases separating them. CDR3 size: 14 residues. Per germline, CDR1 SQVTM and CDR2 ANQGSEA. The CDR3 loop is CSVEEVGRTDTQYF. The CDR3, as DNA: TGCAGCGTTGAAGAGGTGGGCCGCACAGATACGCAGTATTTT.